The next 26 T cell receptor beta chains were all read from a single sample in a study of blood T cell repertoires in COVID-19. Assay used: immunoSEQ multiplex PCR; TCRdb lists only in-frame clones, some missing. The table lists 250,000 to 350,000 clones, 90% of them singletons. The sequenced sample consisted of peripheral blood. The origin of the receptors is a woman between 25 and 40 years old with COVID-19, enrolled during active disease.

This sequence joins TRBV7-4 and TRBJ1-6, with D maybe TRBD1 (6 bases). CDR1 is SGHVT and CDR2 is SQSDAQ in the germline V gene. Trimming took off 1 base at V and 9 bases at J, with 22 bases between the two ends. The CDR3 consists of 18 residues. The CDR3 sequence: CASSLGWGRGLCGSPLHF. The CDR3 DNA is TGTGCCAGCAGCTTAGGCTGGGGCAGGGGCCTATGTGGTTCACCCCTCCACTTT.

CDR3 protein: CASSSLEVDGANVLTF. The CDR3 region has the DNA TGTGCCAGCAGCTCCCTTGAGGTGGATGGGGCCAACGTCCTGACTTTC. V is TRBV7-9 and J is TRBJ2-6; D ambiguous. Germline-derived CDR1 and CDR2 are SEHNR and FQNEAQ (reference sequence). Trimming pared 4 bases from V and 3 bases from J, leaving 13 bases between. This CDR3 region has 16 residues.

The chain has TRBV20-1 and TRBJ2-2; 8 bases fit TRBD2. Germline V gives CDR1 DFQATT, CDR2 SNEGSKA (reference sequence). The CDR3 spans 15 residues. J was trimmed by 5 bases and V by 3 bases; bases with no gene match: 8. This chain's CDR3 is CSASSGMGRTGELFF. DNA for the CDR3: TGCAGTGCTAGTAGCGGGATGGGTCGGACCGGGGAGCTGTTTTTT.

This chain links TRBV3-1 (or the pseudogene TRBV3-2) with TRBJ1-1; D not certain. Between the trimmed V and J ends, which lost 0 bases and 2 bases, there was a span of 7 bases. Germline V gives CDR1 LGHDT, CDR2 YNNKEL (reference sequence). The CDR3 consists of 14 residues. The DNA of the CDR3 is TGTGCCAGCAGCCAAGAACCCAGAAACACTGAAGCTTTCTTT. As protein: CASSQEPRNTEAFF.

This chain links TRBV28 with TRBJ2-7, with 11 bases lining up with TRBD2. Trimming cost V 3 bases and J 2 bases; bases outside gene matches: 9. CDR1 and CDR2 from the germline V gene are MDHEN and SYDVKM. This CDR3 is 17 amino acids long. The CDR3 nucleotides read TGTGCCAGCAGTTTTCCCTCCGGGACTAGCGGTCCCTACGAGCAGTACTTC. Protein product: CASSFPSGTSGPYEQYF.

A few counts support this clone. The same CDR3 is also encoded by other DNA sequences in this sample. V is TRBV30 and J is TRBJ1-4; D not resolved. V was pared by 0 bases and J by 8 bases, with 13 bases between. Germline lookup yields CDR1 GTSNPN and CDR2 SVGIG (reference sequence). The CDR3 extends over 14 amino acids. CDR3 residues: CAWSVGSGREKLFF. The CDR3 DNA follows: TGTGCCTGGAGTGTGGGCTCCGGGAGGGAAAAACTGTTTTTT.

This chain links TRBV27 with TRBJ2-1; 10 positions agree with TRBD2. Germline loops: CDR1 MNHEY, CDR2 SMNVEV (reference sequence). V dropped 0 bases and J dropped 7; count of bases not matched to a gene: 9. This CDR3 is built from 17 residues. The CDR3 DNA reads as TGTGCCAGCAGTTTATCGACTCCTAGCGGGGGAAGGAATGAGCAGTTCTTC. This codes for CASSLSTPSGGRNEQFF.

This clone showed up many times. The V call is TRBV3-1 (or the pseudogene TRBV3-2), the J call TRBJ1-1; a possible D gene is TRBD1 (6 bases). Deletions cut 4 bases from V and 5 bases from J, with 17 bases between. Germline CDR1 is LGHDT and CDR2 is YNNKEL (reference sequence). This CDR3 contains 15 residues. The CDR3 nucleotides read TGTGCCAGCAGCCCCCTCGGCAGGGGCGGTACTGAAGCTTTCTTT. Amino acids: CASSPLGRGGTEAFF.

The genes are TRBV5-1 and TRBJ2-7, with D perhaps TRBD1 (6 bases). There are 15 residues in the CDR3. CDR1 and CDR2 from the germline V gene are SGHRS and YFSETQ. Trimming took 4 bases from V and 0 from J, leaving 14 bases between them. The CDR3 nucleotides are TGCGCCAGCAGCCCCACCCCGGGACACTCCTACGAGCAGTACTTC. It encodes CASSPTPGHSYEQYF.

The chain combines TRBV29-1 with TRBJ2-7; 11 nucleotides align to TRBD2. After removal of 7 bases from V and 1 base from J, the junction contained 12 bases not matched to a gene. The germline V gene encodes CDR1 SQVTM and CDR2 ANQGSEA. The CDR3 totals 16 residues. The CDR3 DNA sequence: TGCAGCGCCCTCGGGACTAGCGGAAGGTTATCCTACGAGCAGTACTTC. Translating it yields CSALGTSGRLSYEQYF.

As concerns this clone: Different DNA sequences within this sample yield the same CDR3. V is TRBV6-5 and J is TRBJ1-6, with D perhaps matching TRBD1 (5 bases). Trimming pared 0 bases from V and 7 bases from J, leaving 10 bases between. Germline V lookup: CDR1 MNHEY, CDR2 SVGAGI. The CDR3 has 15 amino acids. CDR3 coding DNA: TGTGCCAGCAGTTACTCGACCAGGGCCAATTCACCCCTCCACTTT. Residues: CASSYSTRANSPLHF.

This chain uses TRBV9 with TRBJ1-5; 8 bases fit TRBD1. J lost 6 bases, V lost 2 bases, and 7 bases had no gene match. The CDR3 has 15 amino acids. CDR1 is SGDLS and CDR2 is YYNGEE in the germline V gene. The CDR3 region has the DNA TGTGCCAGCAGCGTTACAGGGGGTGGGGGTCAGCCCCAGCATTTT. Protein product: CASSVTGGGGQPQHF. Combining the CDR3 with reference TRBV9 and TRBJ1-5 gives the whole variable domain DSGVTQTPKHLITATGQRVTLRCSPRSGDLSVYWYQQSLDQGLQFLIQYYNGEERAKGNILERFSAQQFPDLHSELNLSSLELGDSALYFCASSVTGGGGQPQHFGDGTRLSIL.

The V gene is TRBV6-5, the J gene TRBJ2-7; TRBD2 might be the D (5 bases). V was clipped by 6 bases and J by 3 bases, with 9 bases between them. Germline V lookup: CDR1 MNHEY, CDR2 SVGAGI. The CDR3 loop spans 12 amino acids. The CDR3 loop reads CASSHGGYEQYF. The CDR3 DNA sequence: TGTGCCAGCAGCCACGGAGGCTACGAGCAGTACTTC.

This clone was seen once. The gene calls are TRBV24-1 and TRBJ2-1, with 7 bases aligning to TRBD1. CDR3 length: 14 amino acids. The ends lost 4 bases at V and 9 bases at J; junction bases unmatched: 8. Germline CDR1 reads KGHDR; CDR2 reads SFDVKD. This CDR3 is CATSETGWNIEQFF. The CDR3 bases are TGTGCCACCAGTGAGACAGGGTGGAACATTGAGCAGTTCTTC.

This clone was seen only once. This chain joins TRBV29-1 and TRBJ2-7; 11 bases agree with TRBD2. This CDR3 is 16 amino acids long. CDR1 SQVTM and CDR2 ANQGSEA come from the germline V gene. V trimming: 7 bases; J trimming: 0 bases; junction bases outside the gene matches: 11. CDR3 sequence (DNA): TGCAGCGCAACCGGGACTAGCGGCGTTTTCTCCTACGAGCAGTACTTC. Amino acid sequence: CSATGTSGVFSYEQYF.

The gene calls are TRBV7-2 and TRBJ2-5; 8 positions match TRBD1. CDR1 is SGHTA and CDR2 is FQGNSA in the germline V gene. V shed 0 bases, J shed 5 bases, and the junction held 5 bases outside the gene matches. The length of the CDR3 is 15 residues. CDR3 nucleotides: TGTGCCAGCAGCTTAGCGGGTCAGGGGGCTGAGACCCAGTACTTC. It specifies CASSLAGQGAETQYF.

The V gene is TRBV27, the J gene TRBJ2-7; the match to TRBD1 covers 10 bases. Germline V CDR1 and CDR2: MNHEY, SMNVEV (reference sequence). The CDR3 extends over 15 amino acids. The junction had 7 bases not matched to a gene; V was cut back by 5 bases and J by 3 bases. As DNA, the CDR3 is TGTGCCAGCAGTCCCCGACAGGGGGCGGGCTACGAGCAGTACTTC. Protein product: CASSPRQGAGYEQYF.

The chain carries TRBV9 and TRBJ2-3, with 13 bases aligning to TRBD2. V shed 0 bases, J shed 8 bases, and the junction held 6 bases outside the gene matches. Per the germline V gene, CDR1 is SGDLS and CDR2 is YYNGEE. CDR3 length: 16 residues. The CDR3, as DNA: TGTGCCAGCAGCGTAGGGACTAGCGGGAGATGGGGTACGCAGTATTTT. Protein: CASSVGTSGRWGTQYF.

This chain uses TRBV7-9 with TRBJ2-1; 8 bases match TRBD2. CDR3 size: 15 residues. Germline CDR1 reads SEHNR; CDR2 reads FQNEAQ (reference sequence). Trimming took 5 bases from V and 8 from J; bases not matched to a gene: 11. The CDR3 DNA reads TGTGCCAGCAGCCAATCAGCGGGAGTGTGGTATGAGCAGTTCTTC. Its translation: CASSQSAGVWYEQFF.

The chain joins TRBV19 to TRBJ2-7; D unresolved. The ends were cut back, 5 bases at V and 4 bases at J, with 3 bases in the middle. The CDR3 covers 10 residues. Germline V lookup: CDR1 LNHDA, CDR2 SQIVND (reference sequence). CDR3 nucleotide sequence: TGTGCCAGTAGTCCGTACGAGCAGTACTTC. Encoded protein: CASSPYEQYF. Variable domain in full (rest from reference TRBV19 and TRBJ2-7): DGGITQSPKYLFRKEGQNVTLSCEQNLNHDAMYWYRQDPGQGLRLIYYSQIVNDFQKGDIAEGYSVSREKKESFPLTVTSAQKNPTAFYLCASSPYEQYFGPGTRLTVT.

The chain combines TRBV11-2 with TRBJ2-5, with a weak D call TRBD2 (6 bases). The CDR3 sequence is 13 residues long. The V end lost 6 bases, the J end lost 1 base, and 9 bases lay between the germline ends. CDR1 is SGHAT, CDR2 FQNNGV, per germline. The CDR3 loop is CASSSGLQETQYF. In DNA, the CDR3 is TGTGCCAGCAGTAGCGGTCTCCAAGAGACCCAGTACTTC.

This sequence joins TRBV5-1 and TRBJ2-7, with D possibly being TRBD2 (6 bases). Trimming left V 0 bases short and J 3 bases short, with 10 bases between. CDR3 size: 14 residues. Germline values: CDR1 SGHRS, CDR2 YFSETQ. The CDR3 sequence is CASSLEGLDYEQYF. The CDR3 bases are TGCGCCAGCAGCTTGGAGGGACTTGACTACGAGCAGTACTTC.

The chain joins TRBV6-5 to TRBJ1-5, with TRBD1 as a possible D gene (5 bases). This CDR3 region has 15 residues. V shed 6 bases and J shed 0 bases, with 12 bases lying between them. Germline V gives CDR1 MNHEY, CDR2 SVGAGI. Here the CDR3 reads CASSAQGNSNQPQHF. CDR3 DNA sequence: TGTGCCAGCAGCGCGCAGGGTAATAGCAATCAGCCCCAGCATTTT.

The chain uses TRBV19 and TRBJ2-3; maybe TRBD2 (7 bases). The V end was cut by 3 bases, the J end by 4 bases, with 11 bases between. The CDR3 is 14 amino acids. Germline V gene lookup returns CDR1 LNHDA and CDR2 SQIVND (reference sequence). The DNA of the CDR3 is TGTGCCAGTAGTATCCCCGGGGGGCCAGATACGCAGTATTTT. Translating it yields CASSIPGGPDTQYF.

V gene TRBV28 combines with J gene TRBJ1-2, with 7 bases identical to TRBD1. Per the germline V gene, CDR1 is MDHEN and CDR2 is SYDVKM. J lost 5 bases, V lost 6 bases, and 12 bases had no gene match. CDR3 size: 15 residues. The DNA for the CDR3 is TGTGCCAGCAGCACCGATCCGACAGGGATTTATGGCTACACCTTC. Protein product: CASSTDPTGIYGYTF.

This chain links TRBV2 with TRBJ2-4; 11 bases map to TRBD2. Trimming at V came to 6 bases and at J to 8 bases, leaving 6 bases not matched to a gene. The CDR3 contains 14 residues. Germline V CDR1 and CDR2: SNHLY, FYNNEI. The CDR3 is CASRATSGTDIQYF. The CDR3, as DNA: TGTGCCAGCAGAGCGACTAGCGGGACGGACATTCAGTACTTC.